These 10 T cell receptor beta chains were all obtained from the same sample, sequenced in a study of a mutant IDH1 vaccine in newly diagnosed glioma. Time point here: week 11, during vaccination. With topical imiquimod, each dose of the vaccine consisted of 300 ug of mutant IDH1 20-mer peptide. Some clones are missing from TCRdb's copy, which holds only in-frame ones; the method was immunoSEQ multiplex PCR. This repertoire shows 40,000 or so clones, roughly 84% found once; its top ten account for 2% to 2.5%. These receptors have no known antigen. The material sequenced was PBMCs, taken from a glioma patient whose treatment included an IDH1 peptide vaccine. Receptors were obtained from a man aged 40-49 years with glioma.

This clone was seen only a few times. This chain connects TRBV19 to TRBJ2-3; D is undetermined. V was shortened by 4 bases and J by 4 bases, with 6 bases between the two germline ends. Germline CDR1 LNHDA, CDR2 SQIVND (reference sequence). There are 12 residues in the CDR3. The CDR3 reads CASSSQSDTQYF. CDR3 nucleotide sequence: TGTGCCAGTAGTAGCCAGTCAGATACGCAGTATTTT. Supplemented by reference TRBV19 and TRBJ2-3, the full variable domain reads DGGITQSPKYLFRKEGQNVTLSCEQNLNHDAMYWYRQDPGQGLRLIYYSQIVNDFQKGDIAEGYSVSREKKESFPLTVTSAQKNPTAFYLCASSSQSDTQYFGPGTRLTVL.

This rearrangement joins TRBV6-5 to TRBJ2-7, with D tentatively TRBD2 (5 bases). Germline-derived CDR1 and CDR2 are MNHEY and SVGAGI. The CDR3 contains 15 residues. V was pared by 4 bases and J by 0 bases, with 13 bases between. The CDR3 protein is CASSSRTFSSYEQYF. The CDR3 nucleotides are TGTGCCAGCAGTTCTAGGACTTTTAGCTCCTACGAGCAGTACTTC.

The V and J genes are TRBV7-9 and TRBJ2-1; possibly TRBD2 for D (5 bases). The CDR3 runs to 14 residues. The V gene lost 5 bases and the J gene lost 3 bases, with 11 bases spanning the gap. CDR1 is SEHNR and CDR2 is FQNEAQ in the germline V gene (reference sequence). CDR3 loop: CASSPVGDYNEQFF. The CDR3 nucleotides read TGTGCCAGCAGCCCGGTCGGGGACTACAATGAGCAGTTCTTC.

The gene calls are TRBV5-4 and TRBJ2-3, with D possibly being TRBD1 or TRBD2 (5 bases each). Between the trimmed V and J ends, which lost 0 bases and 8 bases, there was a span of 10 bases. In germline, CDR1 is SGHNT, CDR2 YYREEE (reference sequence). The CDR3 covers 13 residues. CDR3 nucleotide sequence: TGTGCCAGCAGCTTGGCCGGGGCGGGTACGCAGTATTTT. Translated: CASSLAGAGTQYF. The complete variable domain, with remaining parts taken from reference TRBV5-4 and TRBJ2-3, reads ETGVTQSPTHLIKTRGQQVTLRCSSQSGHNTVSWYQQALGQGPQFIFQYYREEENGRGNFPPRFSGLQFPNYSSELNVNALELDDSALYLCASSLAGAGTQYFGPGTRLTVL.

V is TRBV5-1 and J is TRBJ1-1; possible D gene TRBD1, 6 bases. This CDR3 contains 14 residues. Germline V gene sequence: CDR1 SGHRS, CDR2 YFSETQ. Trimming cost V 0 bases and J 4 bases, with 10 bases left between them. The CDR3 loop reads CASSLGQAGTEAFF. Written as DNA, the CDR3 is TGCGCCAGCAGCTTGGGACAGGCGGGCACTGAAGCTTTCTTT. Full variable domain (rest looked up from reference TRBV5-1 and TRBJ1-1): KAGVTQTPRYLIKTRGQQVTLSCSPISGHRSVSWYQQTPGQGLQFLFEYFSETQRNKGNFPGRFSGRQFSNSRSEMNVSTLELGDSALYLCASSLGQAGTEAFFGQGTRLTVV.

The chain recombines TRBV29-1 with TRBJ2-6, with D possibly being TRBD1 (6 bases). V gave up 6 bases and J gave up 0 bases, with 12 bases separating them. Germline-derived CDR1 and CDR2 are SQVTM and ANQGSEA. The CDR3 loop spans 15 amino acids. CDR3 loop: CSVPKGGSGANVLTF. In DNA, the CDR3 is TGCAGCGTACCAAAAGGGGGCTCTGGGGCCAACGTCCTGACTTTC.

As DNA, the CDR3 is TGCGCCAGCAGTTTTGTCCAGGGGGGCTACGAGCAGTACTTC. Protein sequence: CASSFVQGGYEQYF. The chain combines TRBV5-1 with TRBJ2-7, with a tentative D call TRBD1 (7 bases). The V end was cut by 5 bases, the J end by 3 bases, with 15 bases between. The CDR3 extends over 14 amino acids. Germline V CDR1 and CDR2: SGHRS, YFSETQ.

The gene calls are TRBV29-1 and TRBJ2-7; TRBD1 or TRBD2 may be the D gene (5 bases each). Germline V gene sequence: CDR1 SQVTM, CDR2 ANQGSEA. The CDR3 contains 14 residues. Trimming removed 7 bases from V and 3 bases from J, with 19 bases in between. The CDR3 loop is CSAAGDQRSYEQYF. The CDR3 DNA follows: TGCAGCGCCGCCGGGGACCAGCGGAGCTACGAGCAGTACTTC.

The chain has TRBV27 and TRBJ2-7; D tentatively reads TRBD1 or TRBD2 (5 bases each). Per the germline V gene, CDR1 is MNHEY and CDR2 is SMNVEV (reference sequence). This CDR3 has 16 residues. The ends were cut back, 5 bases at V and 2 bases at J, with 19 bases in the middle. The CDR3 protein is CASSPRTTGPTYEQYF. The CDR3 DNA reads TGTGCCAGCAGTCCTCGAACGACGGGACCAACCTACGAGCAGTACTTC.

V and J are TRBV5-1 and TRBJ1-2; 8 positions match TRBD1. V shed 3 bases and J 0 bases; nucleotides not matched to a gene: 1. The CDR3 totals 14 residues. Per the germline V gene, CDR1 is SGHRS and CDR2 is YFSETQ. Written as DNA, the CDR3 is TGCGCCAGCAGCTCGGGACAGGCTAACTATGGCTACACCTTC. This gives the protein CASSSGQANYGYTF.